The entry that follows covers one T cell receptor beta chain sequence. Per germline, CDR1 KGHDR and CDR2 SFDVKD. This CDR3 region has 13 residues. Trimming removed 5 bases from V and 0 bases from J, with 4 bases in between. Repertoires were generated with immunoSEQ multiplex PCR, while TCRdb's copy carries only in-frame clones and drops some. The sample yields about 60,000 clones, nearly 90% seen once. The sample comes from a study of control samples from healthy donors and cancer patients. This receptor was obtained from a man in his forties or fifties in good health. The chain joins TRBV24-1 to TRBJ1-5; D gene uncertain. Sequencing was done on a sample of blood. In DNA form, the CDR3 reads TGTGCCACCAGTGCCTATAGCAATCAGCCCCAGCATTTT. Amino acids: CATSAYSNQPQHF.